The following is a T cell receptor beta chain sequence with its context. This clonotype has at least ten counts. Its antigen specificity is not known. Base qualities are missing; no much larger clone stands one base away. Synovial fluid samples were matched to blood samples from the same ankylosing spondylitis patients. This sample stems from a study of CD8 T cells in ankylosing spondylitis (dated by TCRdb to 2017 to 2019). About the investigation overall: To find TCR variants linked to disease, the study profiled T cell receptor beta repertoires in ankylosing spondylitis patients and healthy donors. Peripheral blood was sampled, and synovial fluid was additionally collected from ankylosing spondylitis patients. The full study cohort was made up of approximately 24 ankylosing spondylitis patients and about a hundred healthy donors. What the study reported, not specific to this receptor: The disease-linked clones had a CD8+ phenotype and were found at relatively low frequencies in peripheral blood. Some TCR beta motif variants had previously been reported in synovial fluid and blood of reactive arthritis patients, which suggested common disease-initiation mechanisms. Blood from ankylosing spondylitis patients appeared to be characterized by a TCR beta motif made up of under ten highly homologous amino acid variants. The disease-linked clones were reported to be significantly enriched in matched synovial fluid samples from ankylosing spondylitis patients.

Data came from an Illumina HiSeq 2500. Quantitative 5'-RACE with molecular barcodes was the method used to prepare the TCR beta libraries. On the authors' methods: A new computational method, built on a probabilistic model of VDJ rearrangement, was used to identify disease-linked TCR variants. Using fastp trimming at Q25 and MiXCR clonotype assembly, TCRdb reanalyzed the public sequencing data and kept in-frame beta chains. Entries that share a CDR3 protein sequence are merged under the most common genes and DNA. The V and J calls were not made by the authors but by TCRdb's processing. In all, the sample holds 120,000 to 150,000 distinct CDR3 sequences, and 7% to 10% of those were seen once. The ten most abundant clones make up about 7.1% of the sample. The CDR3 covers 11 residues, taking in both the cysteine and the phenylalanine. The CDR3 DNA has 33 bases and is translated from base 1. V and J are truncated by 2 bases and 4 bases respectively, leaving an intervening sequence of 5 bases. CDR1 DFQATT and CDR2 SNEGSKA are derived from the germline V gene (reference sequence).

The sequence links TRBV20-1 to TRBJ2-5, with the D gene call left open. The receptor's source is a male donor with ankylosing spondylitis. Sequencing was done on a sample of synovial fluid, either unsorted or a sorted T cell fraction (not recorded which). The CDR3 protein sequence reads: CSARPIETQYF. The DNA sequence is given as TGCAGTGCTAGACCAATAGAGACCCAGTACTTC.